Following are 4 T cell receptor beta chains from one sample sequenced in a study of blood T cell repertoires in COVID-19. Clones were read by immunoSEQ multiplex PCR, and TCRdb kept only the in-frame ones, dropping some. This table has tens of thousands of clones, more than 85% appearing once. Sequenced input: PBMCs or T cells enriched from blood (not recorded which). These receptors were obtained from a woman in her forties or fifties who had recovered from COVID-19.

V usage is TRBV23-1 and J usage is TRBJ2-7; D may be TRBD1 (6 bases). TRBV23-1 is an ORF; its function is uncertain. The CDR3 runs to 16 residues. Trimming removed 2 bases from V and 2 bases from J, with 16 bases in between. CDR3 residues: CASSQRDIRPPYEQYF. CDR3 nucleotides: TGCGCCAGCAGTCAACGGGACATACGTCCCCCCTACGAGCAGTACTTC.

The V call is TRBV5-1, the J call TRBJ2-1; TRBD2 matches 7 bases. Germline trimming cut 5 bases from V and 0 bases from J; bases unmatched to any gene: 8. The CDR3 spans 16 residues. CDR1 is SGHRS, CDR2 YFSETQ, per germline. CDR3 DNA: TGCGCCAGCAGGCACACTAGCGCTGGCTCCTACAATGAGCAGTTCTTC. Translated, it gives CASRHTSAGSYNEQFF.

The CDR3 reads CASSWGPGRGYTF. The DNA of the CDR3 is TGTGCCAGCAGTTGGGGGCCGGGGCGTGGCTACACCTTC. J is TRBJ1-2 and V is TRBV28, with a tentative D call TRBD1 (6 bases). The germline CDR1 and CDR2 sequences are MDHEN and SYDVKM. The CDR3 consists of 13 residues. V lost 4 bases to trimming and J lost 7 bases, with 13 bases between them.

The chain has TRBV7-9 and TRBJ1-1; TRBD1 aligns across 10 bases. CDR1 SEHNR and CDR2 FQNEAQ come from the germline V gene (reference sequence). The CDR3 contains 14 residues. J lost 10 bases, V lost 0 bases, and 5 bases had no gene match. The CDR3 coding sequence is TGTGCCAGCAGCTTAGCGGGACAGGGGAGAGGAGCTTTCTTT. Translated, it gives CASSLAGQGRGAFF.